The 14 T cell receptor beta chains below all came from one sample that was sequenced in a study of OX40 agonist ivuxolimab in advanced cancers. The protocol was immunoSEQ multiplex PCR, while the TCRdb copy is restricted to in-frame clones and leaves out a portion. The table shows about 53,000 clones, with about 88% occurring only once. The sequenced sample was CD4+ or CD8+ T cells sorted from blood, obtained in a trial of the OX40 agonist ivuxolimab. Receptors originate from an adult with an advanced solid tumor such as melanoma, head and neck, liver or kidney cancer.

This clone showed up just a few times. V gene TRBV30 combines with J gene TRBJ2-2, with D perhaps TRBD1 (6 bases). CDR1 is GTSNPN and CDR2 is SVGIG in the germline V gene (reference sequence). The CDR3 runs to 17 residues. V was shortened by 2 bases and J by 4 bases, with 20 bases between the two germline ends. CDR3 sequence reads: CAWSLGWTAGITGELFF. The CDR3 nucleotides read TGTGCCTGGAGTTTAGGTTGGACAGCCGGAATCACCGGGGAGCTGTTTTTT.

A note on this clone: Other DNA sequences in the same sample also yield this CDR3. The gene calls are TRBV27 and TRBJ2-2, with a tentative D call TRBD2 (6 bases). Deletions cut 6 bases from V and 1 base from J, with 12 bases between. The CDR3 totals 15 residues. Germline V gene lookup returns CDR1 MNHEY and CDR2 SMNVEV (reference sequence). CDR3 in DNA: TGTGCCAGCAGCCTACTAGCCTTGAACACCGGGGAGCTGTTTTTT. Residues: CASSLLALNTGELFF.

The CDR3 region is CASSVGLAMYNEQFF. In nucleotides, the CDR3 is TGTGCCAGCAGCGTAGGGCTAGCCATGTACAATGAGCAGTTCTTC. V is TRBV9 and J is TRBJ2-1; D may be TRBD2 (5 bases). Germline loops: CDR1 SGDLS, CDR2 YYNGEE. The V gene lost 0 bases and the J gene lost 4 bases, with 11 bases spanning the gap. The CDR3 is made up of 15 amino acids.

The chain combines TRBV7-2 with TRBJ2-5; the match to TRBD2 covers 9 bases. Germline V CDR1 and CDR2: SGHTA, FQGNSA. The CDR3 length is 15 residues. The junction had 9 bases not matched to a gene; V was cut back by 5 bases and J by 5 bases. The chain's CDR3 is CASSPRREGRETQYF. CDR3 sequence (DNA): TGTGCCAGCAGCCCACGGCGGGAGGGCCGGGAGACCCAGTACTTC.

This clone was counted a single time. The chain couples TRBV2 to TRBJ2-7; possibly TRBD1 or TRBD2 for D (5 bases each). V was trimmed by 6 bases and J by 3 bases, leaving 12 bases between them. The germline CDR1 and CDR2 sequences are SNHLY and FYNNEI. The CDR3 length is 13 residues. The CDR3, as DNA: TGTGCCAGCAGCTTCCGGGACCGCTACGAGCAGTACTTC. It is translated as CASSFRDRYEQYF.

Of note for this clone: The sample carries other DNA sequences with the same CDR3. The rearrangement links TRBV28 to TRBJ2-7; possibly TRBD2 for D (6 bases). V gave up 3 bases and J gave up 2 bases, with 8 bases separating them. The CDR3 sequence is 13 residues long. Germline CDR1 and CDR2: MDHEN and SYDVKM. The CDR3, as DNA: TGTGCCAGCAGTTTGGGGGGTCCCTACGAGCAGTACTTC. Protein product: CASSLGGPYEQYF.

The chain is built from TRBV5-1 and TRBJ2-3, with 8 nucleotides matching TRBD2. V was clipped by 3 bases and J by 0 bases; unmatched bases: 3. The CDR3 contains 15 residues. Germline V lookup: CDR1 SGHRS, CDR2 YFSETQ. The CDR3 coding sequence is TGCGCCAGCAGCTCTACTAGCGGAAGCACAGATACGCAGTATTTT. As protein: CASSSTSGSTDTQYF.

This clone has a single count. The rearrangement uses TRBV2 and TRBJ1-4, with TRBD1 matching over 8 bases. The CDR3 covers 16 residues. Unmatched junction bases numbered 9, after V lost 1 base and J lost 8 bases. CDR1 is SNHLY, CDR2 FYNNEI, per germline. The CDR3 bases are TGTGCCAGCAGTGAAGGGGGGCAGGGGGCCGAAGAAAAACTGTTTTTT. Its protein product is CASSEGGQGAEEKLFF.

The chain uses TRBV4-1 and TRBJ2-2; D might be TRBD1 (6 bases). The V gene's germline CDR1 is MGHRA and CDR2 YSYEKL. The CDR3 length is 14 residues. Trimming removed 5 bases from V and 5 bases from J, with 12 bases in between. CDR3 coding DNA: TGCGCCAGCAGCTATGCTGGACAGACCGGGGAGCTGTTTTTT. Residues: CASSYAGQTGELFF.

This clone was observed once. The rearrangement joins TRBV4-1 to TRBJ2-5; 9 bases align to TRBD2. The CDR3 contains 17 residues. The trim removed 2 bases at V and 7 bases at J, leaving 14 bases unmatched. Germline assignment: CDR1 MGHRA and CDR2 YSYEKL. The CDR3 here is CASSQRGVGTSSVTQYF. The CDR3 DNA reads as TGCGCCAGCAGCCAAAGGGGGGTCGGGACTAGCTCCGTGACCCAGTACTTC.

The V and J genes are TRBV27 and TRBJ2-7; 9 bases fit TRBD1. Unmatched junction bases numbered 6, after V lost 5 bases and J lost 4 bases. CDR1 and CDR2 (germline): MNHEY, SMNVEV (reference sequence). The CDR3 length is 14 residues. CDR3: CASSPGQGLYEQYF. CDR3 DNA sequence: TGTGCCAGCAGTCCCGGACAGGGGCTTTACGAGCAGTACTTC.

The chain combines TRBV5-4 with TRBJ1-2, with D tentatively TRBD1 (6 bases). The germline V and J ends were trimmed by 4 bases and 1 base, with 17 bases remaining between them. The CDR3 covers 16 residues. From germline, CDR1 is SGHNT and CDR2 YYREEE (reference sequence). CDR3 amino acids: CASSPPGAHINYGYTF. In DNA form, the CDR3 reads TGTGCCAGCAGCCCCCCGGGGGCCCACATTAACTATGGCTACACCTTC.

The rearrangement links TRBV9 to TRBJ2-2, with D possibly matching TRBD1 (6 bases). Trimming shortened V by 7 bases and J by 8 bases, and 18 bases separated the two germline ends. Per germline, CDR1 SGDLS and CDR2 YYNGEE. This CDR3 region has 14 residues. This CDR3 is CASHTGTGPGELFF. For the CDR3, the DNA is TGTGCCAGCCACACAGGGACCGGACCGGGGGAGCTGTTTTTT.

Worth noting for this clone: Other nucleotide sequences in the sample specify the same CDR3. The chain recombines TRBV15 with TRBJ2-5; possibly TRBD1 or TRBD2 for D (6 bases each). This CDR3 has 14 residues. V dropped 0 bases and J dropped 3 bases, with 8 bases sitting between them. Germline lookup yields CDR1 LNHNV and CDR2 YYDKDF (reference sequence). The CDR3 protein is CATSRDRGEETQYF. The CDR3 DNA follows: TGTGCCACCAGCAGAGATAGGGGGGAAGAGACCCAGTACTTC.